A selection of T cell receptor beta chains follows, all from one sample in a study of T cells in Graves' hyperthyroidism and ophthalmopathy. TCRdb called the multiplex PCR reads again in MiXCR, with one record for every CDR3 protein. The sample includes approximately 610,000 distinct CDR3 sequences, about 15% of them seen just once. Sequencing used blood. The origin of the receptors is a middle-aged woman with Graves' ophthalmopathy. Both conserved end residues are part of each CDR3. Each record gives: J gene, V gene, CDR3 protein.

>TRBJ2-5|TRBV18
CASSPSAYQETQYF
>TRBJ2-7|TRBV29-1
CSVDLAGALEQYF
>TRBJ2-5|TRBV7-2
CASSLVGLAGEETQYF
>TRBJ2-7|TRBV6-2/TRBV6-3
CASSSADRSEYRYEQYF
>TRBJ1-5|TRBV27
CASSIRDGYHQPQHF
>TRBJ2-2|TRBV15
CATSGDRGLVGELFF
>TRBJ1-5|TRBV6-5
CASSNVLGQPQHF
>TRBJ2-5|TRBV28
CASSSLGRGETQYF
>TRBJ2-7|TRBV30
CAWSQGQTLGEQYF
>TRBJ1-5|TRBV18
CASSPKSGTGVGGINQPQHF
>TRBJ2-5|TRBV28
CASTLPGETQYF
>TRBJ1-1|TRBV5-1
CASSFRNPNTEAFF
>TRBJ2-2|TRBV5-4
CASSLPVGAQAAGELFF
>TRBJ2-5|TRBV12-3/TRBV12-4
CASSLNDRVQETQYF
>TRBJ1-1|TRBV28
CASRGQARTALNTEAFF
>TRBJ2-2|TRBV27
CASSLSRVGELFF
>TRBJ1-1|TRBV12-3/TRBV12-4
CASTPGMNTEAFF
>TRBJ1-1|TRBV12-3/TRBV12-4
CASSPSGSASLLAFF
>TRBJ2-5|TRBV24-1
CATSDRPRTGGETQYF
>TRBJ2-5|TRBV28
CASSLNGLSRETQYF
>TRBJ2-7|TRBV7-2
CASSSYRGYEQYF
>TRBJ2-2|TRBV3-1
CASSQGLAGPANTGELFF
>TRBJ2-7|TRBV19
CASSMASRGTEQYF
>TRBJ2-7|TRBV27
CASAARQSSYEQYF